Below are 4 T cell receptor beta chains sequenced from a single sample in a study of T cells in localized non-small cell lung cancer. This table comes from immunoSEQ multiplex PCR, and its TCRdb copy is limited to in-frame clones, with some not included. The table has approximately 20,000 clones, approximately 89% seen once. The material was peripheral blood, obtained before any cancer treatment. The receptors here all came from a man aged 40 to 70 with stage I lung adenocarcinoma.

The chain links TRBV30 to TRBJ1-1, with 7 bases fitting TRBD1. This CDR3 contains 13 residues. From germline, CDR1 is GTSNPN and CDR2 SVGIG (reference sequence). The junction had 3 bases not matched to a gene; V was cut back by 3 bases and J by 2 bases. The CDR3 sequence: CAWSRDSNTEAFF. The CDR3 nucleotides read TGTGCCTGGAGCCGGGACAGTAACACTGAAGCTTTCTTT. Based on the CDR3 plus reference TRBV30 and TRBJ1-1, the full variable domain is SQTIHQWPATLVQPVGSPLSLECTVEGTSNPNLYWYRQAAGRGLQLLFYSVGIGQISSEVPQNLSASRPQDRQFILSSKKLLLSDSGFYLCAWSRDSNTEAFFGQGTRLTVV.

This rearrangement joins TRBV5-1 to TRBJ2-1, with unresolved D. V lost 2 bases to trimming and J lost 9 bases, with 6 bases between them. Germline assignment: CDR1 SGHRS and CDR2 YFSETQ. This CDR3 is built from 11 residues. The CDR3 is CASSFLTEQFF. The CDR3 DNA follows: TGCGCCAGCAGCTTTTTAACTGAGCAGTTCTTC. Combining the CDR3 with reference TRBV5-1 and TRBJ2-1 gives the whole variable domain KAGVTQTPRYLIKTRGQQVTLSCSPISGHRSVSWYQQTPGQGLQFLFEYFSETQRNKGNFPGRFSGRQFSNSRSEMNVSTLELGDSALYLCASSFLTEQFFGPGTRLTVL.

The chain employs TRBV7-9 and TRBJ2-7; D not certain. The germline CDR1 and CDR2 sequences are SEHNR and FQNEAQ (reference sequence). The V end lost 5 bases, the J end lost 4 bases, and 6 bases lay between the germline ends. This CDR3 is 11 amino acids long. CDR3 loop: CASSKQYEQYF. DNA for the CDR3: TGTGCCAGCAGCAAGCAATACGAGCAGTACTTC.

The chain joins TRBV30 to TRBJ2-3; 8 bases line up with TRBD1. There are 15 residues in the CDR3. V gave up 5 bases and J gave up 2 bases; unmatched junction bases: 9. Per the germline V gene, CDR1 is GTSNPN and CDR2 is SVGIG (reference sequence). The CDR3 sequence is CAWVRTGIITDTQYF. The CDR3 DNA reads as TGTGCCTGGGTCCGGACAGGGATTATCACAGATACGCAGTATTTT.